One and the same sample provided the 25 T cell receptor beta chains below, sequenced in a study of blood T cell repertoires in COVID-19. TCRdb keeps only in-frame clones here, not all; method: immunoSEQ multiplex PCR. There are some 70,000 clones in the sample; more than 75% occur only once, and around 7.9% lies in the top ten. The sequenced sample consisted of peripheral blood. The receptors come from a man in his fifties or sixties with active COVID-19.

V and J are TRBV28 and TRBJ1-6; 7 positions agree with TRBD1. The CDR3 loop spans 14 amino acids. V lost 8 bases, J lost 9 bases, and 10 bases stayed unmatched. Germline CDR1 reads MDHEN; CDR2 reads SYDVKM. CDR3 sequence reads: CASRQGLGGSPLHF. In nucleotides, the CDR3 is TGTGCCAGCCGACAGGGCCTCGGGGGTTCACCCCTCCACTTT.

V is TRBV19 and J is TRBJ2-5, with 13 bases that match TRBD2. V shed 4 bases and J 4 bases; nucleotides not matched to a gene: 6. The CDR3 consists of 16 residues. Germline assignment: CDR1 LNHDA and CDR2 SQIVND (reference sequence). CDR3 DNA: TGTGCCAGTAGTAGAGGACTAGCGGGGGACTCAGAGACCCAGTACTTC. The encoded protein is CASSRGLAGDSETQYF.

The chain employs TRBV25-1 and TRBJ2-3; 7 bases match TRBD2. CDR1 is MGHDK, CDR2 SYGVNS, per germline. Unmatched junction bases numbered 9, after V lost 3 bases and J lost 3 bases. CDR3 length: 16 residues. The CDR3 DNA reads TGTGCCAGCAGTGATGTAACGGGGGGACTTACAGATACGCAGTATTTT. Its protein is CASSDVTGGLTDTQYF.

This clone showed up just once. The rearrangement uses TRBV29-1 and TRBJ2-3; TRBD2 aligns across 9 bases. This CDR3 is built from 16 residues. Unmatched junction bases numbered 10, after V lost 4 bases and J lost 2 bases. Germline CDR1 and CDR2: SQVTM and ANQGSEA. The CDR3: CSVAGERGAHTDTQYF. As DNA, the CDR3 is TGCAGCGTTGCGGGCGAGCGGGGGGCCCACACAGATACGCAGTATTTT.

This chain connects TRBV29-1 to TRBJ2-3; D gene ambiguous. The germline V gene encodes CDR1 SQVTM and CDR2 ANQGSEA. There are 11 residues in the CDR3. V was trimmed by 6 bases and J by 6 bases, leaving 10 bases between them. In DNA form, the CDR3 reads TGCAGCGTGGCCCCTGCCGATACGCAGTATTTT. It yields the protein CSVAPADTQYF.

In this sample, this clone turned up a few times. The chain recombines TRBV28 with TRBJ2-2; TRBD2 matches 8 bases. This CDR3 has 17 residues. J lost 7 bases, V lost 3 bases, and 13 bases had no gene match. From germline, CDR1 is MDHEN and CDR2 SYDVKM. CDR3 region: CASSFWGRSGSLGELFF. The CDR3 DNA reads TGTGCCAGCAGTTTCTGGGGCCGGAGCGGGAGTCTCGGGGAGCTGTTTTTT.

This clone appeared a few times. The chain recombines TRBV15 with TRBJ1-1; 8 positions agree with TRBD1. The CDR3 is made up of 17 amino acids. Trimming at V came to 0 bases and at J to 6 bases, leaving 12 bases not matched to a gene. Germline V gives CDR1 LNHNV, CDR2 YYDKDF (reference sequence). CDR3 loop: CATSRELYGTGVAEAFF. The CDR3 region has the DNA TGTGCCACCAGCAGAGAATTATACGGGACAGGCGTGGCTGAAGCTTTCTTT.

The chain recombines TRBV6-4 with TRBJ2-3; 15 bases line up with TRBD2. Germline V gene data show CDR1 as MRHNA and CDR2 as SNTAGT. The CDR3 totals 15 residues. Germline trimming cut 3 bases from V and 5 bases from J; bases unmatched to any gene: 0. The CDR3 protein is CASSEGLAGGDTQYF. The CDR3 region has the DNA TGTGCCAGCAGTGAGGGACTAGCGGGAGGAGATACGCAGTATTTT.

J is TRBJ2-1 and V is TRBV7-2; no clear D gene. With 2 bases removed from V and 7 bases from J, the gap between germline ends came to 15 bases. The length of the CDR3 is 15 residues. Per the germline V gene, CDR1 is SGHTA and CDR2 is FQGNSA. CDR3 in amino acids: CASSLSPGFGNEQFF. CDR3 DNA: TGTGCCAGCAGCTTATCTCCGGGTTTCGGGAATGAGCAGTTCTTC.

The chain joins TRBV14 to TRBJ1-1; unclear D gene. CDR1 SGHDN and CDR2 FVKESK come from the germline V gene. The CDR3 has 14 amino acids. V lost 3 bases to trimming and J lost 4 bases, with 12 bases between them. CDR3 nucleotides: TGTGCCAGCAGCCAGCCCATTGCAGTCACTGAAGCTTTCTTT. This encodes CASSQPIAVTEAFF.

This clone came up once. The chain couples TRBV30 to TRBJ2-7, with D unresolved. V was trimmed by 0 bases and J by 7 bases, leaving 22 bases between them. Germline V gene data show CDR1 as GTSNPN and CDR2 as SVGIG (reference sequence). The CDR3 has 16 amino acids. CDR3 loop: CAWSVRLLILNVEQYF. The CDR3 DNA reads as TGTGCCTGGAGTGTACGACTCCTAATACTTAATGTAGAGCAGTACTTC.

This chain uses TRBV5-8 with TRBJ2-2; 10 positions match TRBD1. The germline V gene encodes CDR1 SGHTS and CDR2 YDEGEE. V lost 4 bases to trimming and J lost 7 bases; unmatched junction nucleotides: 7. This CDR3 spans 15 amino acids. The CDR3 DNA reads as TGTGCCAGCAGCCCCCGGACAGGGGGTCACGGGGAGCTGTTTTTT. Residues: CASSPRTGGHGELFF.

This clone has only one observation. This rearrangement joins TRBV7-2 to TRBJ2-7; no clear D gene. Germline V lookup: CDR1 SGHTA, CDR2 FQGNSA. CDR3 length: 13 amino acids. Trimming took 5 bases from V and 6 from J, leaving 14 bases between them. The CDR3 coding sequence is TGTGCCAGCAGCAAGCCCCCGGTTTCCGAGCAGTACTTC. This gives the protein CASSKPPVSEQYF.

This CDR3 reads CASSSAGTGRYEQYF. CDR3 in DNA: TGTGCCAGCAGTTCCGCCGGGACAGGCCGCTACGAGCAGTACTTC. V is TRBV6-5 and J is TRBJ2-7; 8 bases line up with TRBD1. Per germline, CDR1 MNHEY and CDR2 SVGAGI. The CDR3 runs 15 residues. V gave up 4 bases and J gave up 3 bases; unmatched junction bases: 8.

CDR3 loop: CASSVETGFNQPQHF. The CDR3 region has the DNA TGTGCCAGTAGTGTGGAGACAGGGTTCAATCAGCCCCAGCATTTT. The chain links TRBV19 to TRBJ1-5; 7 nucleotides line up with TRBD1. Germline V gives CDR1 LNHDA, CDR2 SQIVND (reference sequence). Losses at the gene ends were 5 bases for V and 3 bases for J; bases not matched to a gene: 7. This CDR3 has 15 residues.

The chain employs TRBV9 and TRBJ1-4, with D unresolved. The CDR3 is 15 amino acids. V lost 0 bases and J lost 4, with 10 bases in between. Germline CDR1 SGDLS, CDR2 YYNGEE. This CDR3 is CASSVGGGFNEKLFF. CDR3 DNA sequence: TGTGCCAGCAGCGTAGGGGGAGGATTTAATGAAAAACTGTTTTTT.

The chain has TRBV3-1 (or the pseudogene TRBV3-2) and TRBJ1-2; no definite D call. Trimming left V 7 bases short and J 4 bases short, with 10 bases between. Looked up from germline, CDR1 is LGHDT and CDR2 is YNNKEL (reference sequence). The CDR3 loop spans 12 amino acids. CDR3 sequence (DNA): TGTGCCAGCAACCACGGCGGCTATGGCTACACCTTC. It encodes CASNHGGYGYTF.

The chain combines TRBV5-1 with TRBJ1-1, with 8 positions matching TRBD1. From germline, CDR1 is SGHRS and CDR2 YFSETQ. The CDR3 covers 14 residues. Unmatched junction bases numbered 3, after V lost 0 bases and J lost 5 bases. Here the CDR3 reads CASSLVQGGTEAFF. The CDR3 coding sequence is TGCGCCAGCAGCTTGGTACAGGGGGGGACTGAAGCTTTCTTT.

The rearrangement uses TRBV11-2 and TRBJ1-4, with a possible D match to TRBD1 (5 bases). The CDR3 is 15 amino acids. CDR1 is SGHAT and CDR2 is FQNNGV in the germline V gene. Deletions cut 1 base from V and 3 bases from J, with 9 bases between. The CDR3 spells CASSLGAGPNEKLFF. The CDR3 DNA reads as TGTGCCAGCAGCTTAGGAGCGGGGCCTAATGAAAAACTGTTTTTT.

The rearrangement links TRBV28 to TRBJ1-5; 11 bases map to TRBD1. CDR3 size: 16 residues. V lost 4 bases and J lost 0; bases outside the gene matches: 2. Germline CDR1 MDHEN, CDR2 SYDVKM. The CDR3 loop is CASSSGTGGSNQPQHF. CDR3 coding DNA: TGTGCCAGCAGTTCGGGGACAGGGGGTAGCAATCAGCCCCAGCATTTT.

The rearrangement links TRBV9 to TRBJ1-1; weak D call: TRBD1 (5 bases). This CDR3 is built from 14 residues. Germline V gene sequence: CDR1 SGDLS, CDR2 YYNGEE. The V end was cut by 4 bases, the J end by 7 bases, with 17 bases between. In DNA form, the CDR3 reads TGTGCCAGCAGCACCCAAGAAGGGGCAGATGAAGCTTTCTTT. Amino acids: CASSTQEGADEAFF.

The V and J genes are TRBV4-2 and TRBJ1-1; possibly TRBD1 for D (5 bases). Germline-derived CDR1 and CDR2 are LGHNA and YNFKEQ. Between the trimmed V and J ends, which lost 4 bases and 1 base, there was a span of 7 bases. The CDR3 runs 13 residues. DNA for the CDR3: TGTGCCAGCAGCCCCCAGGGGAACACTGAAGCTTTCTTT. Its protein is CASSPQGNTEAFF.

The chain employs TRBV5-1 and TRBJ2-3, with 8 bases aligning to TRBD2. This CDR3 comprises 15 residues. After removal of 3 bases from V and 2 bases from J, the junction contained 5 bases not matched to a gene. Germline assignment: CDR1 SGHRS and CDR2 YFSETQ. The CDR3 sequence: CASSSGGGPTDTQYF. The CDR3 DNA is TGCGCCAGCAGCTCCGGCGGGGGGCCCACAGATACGCAGTATTTT.

The chain is built from TRBV19 and TRBJ1-2; possibly TRBD1 for D (5 bases). CDR3 size: 13 residues. The germline V and J ends were trimmed by 5 bases and 3 bases, with 10 bases remaining between them. The V gene's germline CDR1 is LNHDA and CDR2 SQIVND (reference sequence). Written as DNA, the CDR3 is TGTGCCAGTAGTGTTCAGGGCGACTATGGCTACACCTTC. As protein: CASSVQGDYGYTF. The entire variable domain, with the rest obtained from reference TRBV19 and TRBJ1-2, is as follows: DGGITQSPKYLFRKEGQNVTLSCEQNLNHDAMYWYRQDPGQGLRLIYYSQIVNDFQKGDIAEGYSVSREKKESFPLTVTSAQKNPTAFYLCASSVQGDYGYTFGSGTRLTVV.

The sample holds one count of this clone. DNA for the CDR3: TGTGCCAGCAGCAGGACAGGGGGCCGCCAGCCCCAGCATTTT. It translates to CASSRTGGRQPQHF. The rearrangement links TRBV5-8 to TRBJ1-5, with TRBD1 matching over 11 bases. CDR3 length: 14 amino acids. Looked up from germline, CDR1 is SGHTS and CDR2 is YDEGEE. Losses at the gene ends were 4 bases for V and 7 bases for J; bases not matched to a gene: 4.